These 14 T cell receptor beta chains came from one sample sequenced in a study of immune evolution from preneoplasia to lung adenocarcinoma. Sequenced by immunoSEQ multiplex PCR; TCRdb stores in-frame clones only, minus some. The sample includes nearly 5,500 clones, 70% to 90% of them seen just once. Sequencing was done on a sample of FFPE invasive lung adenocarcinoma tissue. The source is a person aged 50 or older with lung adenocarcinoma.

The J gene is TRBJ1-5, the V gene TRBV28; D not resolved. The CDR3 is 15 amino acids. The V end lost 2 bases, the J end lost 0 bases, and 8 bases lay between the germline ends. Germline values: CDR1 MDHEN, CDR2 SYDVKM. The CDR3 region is CASSLQHISNQPQHF. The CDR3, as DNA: TGTGCCAGCAGTTTACAACACATTAGCAATCAGCCCCAGCATTTT.

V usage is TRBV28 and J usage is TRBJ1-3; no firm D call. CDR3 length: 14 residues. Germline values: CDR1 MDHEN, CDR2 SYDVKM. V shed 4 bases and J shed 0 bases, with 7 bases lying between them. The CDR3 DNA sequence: TGTGCCAGCAGTTGGGCAGCCTCTGGAAACACCATATATTTT. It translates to CASSWAASGNTIYF.

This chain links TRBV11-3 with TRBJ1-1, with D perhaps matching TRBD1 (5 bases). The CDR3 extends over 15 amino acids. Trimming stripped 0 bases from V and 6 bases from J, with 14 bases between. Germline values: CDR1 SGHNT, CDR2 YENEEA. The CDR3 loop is CASSLDAGIVAEAFF. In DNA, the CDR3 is TGTGCCAGCAGCTTAGACGCAGGGATTGTCGCTGAAGCTTTCTTT.

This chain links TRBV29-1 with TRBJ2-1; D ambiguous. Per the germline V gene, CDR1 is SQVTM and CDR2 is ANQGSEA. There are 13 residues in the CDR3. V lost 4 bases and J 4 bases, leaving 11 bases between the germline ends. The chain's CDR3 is CSVVNIGYNEQFF. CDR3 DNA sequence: TGCAGCGTTGTAAACATCGGGTACAATGAGCAGTTCTTC.

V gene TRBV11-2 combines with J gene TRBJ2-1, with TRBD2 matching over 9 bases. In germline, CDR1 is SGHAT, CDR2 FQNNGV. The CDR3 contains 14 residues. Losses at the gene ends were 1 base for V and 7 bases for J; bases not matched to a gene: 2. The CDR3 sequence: CASSLVAGDNEQFF. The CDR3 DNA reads TGTGCCAGCAGCTTAGTAGCGGGAGATAATGAGCAGTTCTTC.

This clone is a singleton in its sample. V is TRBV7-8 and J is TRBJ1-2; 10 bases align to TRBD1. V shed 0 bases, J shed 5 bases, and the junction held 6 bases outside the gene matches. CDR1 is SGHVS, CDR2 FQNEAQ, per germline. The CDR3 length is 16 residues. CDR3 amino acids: CASSLAPRQGAYGYTF. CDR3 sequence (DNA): TGTGCCAGCAGCTTAGCTCCTCGACAGGGGGCGTATGGCTACACCTTC.

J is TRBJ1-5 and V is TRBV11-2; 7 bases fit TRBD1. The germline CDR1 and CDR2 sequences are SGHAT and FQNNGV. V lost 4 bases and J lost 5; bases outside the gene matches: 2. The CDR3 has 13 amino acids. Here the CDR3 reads CASSSGQYQPQHF. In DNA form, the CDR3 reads TGTGCCAGCAGCTCGGGACAGTATCAGCCCCAGCATTTT. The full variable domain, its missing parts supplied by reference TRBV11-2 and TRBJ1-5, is EAGVAQSPRYKIIEKRQSVAFWCNPISGHATLYWYQQILGQGPKLLIQFQNNGVVDDSQLPKDRFSAERLKGVDSTLKIQPAKLEDSAVYLCASSSGQYQPQHFGDGTRLSIL.

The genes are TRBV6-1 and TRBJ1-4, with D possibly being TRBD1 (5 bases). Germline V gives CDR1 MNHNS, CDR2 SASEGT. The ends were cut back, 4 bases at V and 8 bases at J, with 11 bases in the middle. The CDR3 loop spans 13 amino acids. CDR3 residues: CASSGQGGEKLFF. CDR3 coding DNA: TGTGCCAGCAGTGGCCAGGGTGGGGAAAAACTGTTTTTT.

The CDR3 DNA reads TGTGCCAGCAGCGCAGGGGGGGGCGCCTGGCAGCCCCAGCATTTT. This gives the protein CASSAGGGAWQPQHF. The genes are TRBV9 and TRBJ1-5; 7 bases agree with TRBD1. Germline assignment: CDR1 SGDLS and CDR2 YYNGEE. This CDR3 has 15 residues. Unmatched junction bases numbered 10, after V lost 3 bases and J lost 7 bases.

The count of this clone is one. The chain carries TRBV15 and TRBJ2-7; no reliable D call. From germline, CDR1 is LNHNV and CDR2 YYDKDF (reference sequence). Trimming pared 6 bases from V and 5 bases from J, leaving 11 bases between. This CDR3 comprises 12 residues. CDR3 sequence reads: CATSPGRHEQYF. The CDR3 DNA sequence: TGTGCCACCAGTCCGGGTCGCCACGAGCAGTACTTC.

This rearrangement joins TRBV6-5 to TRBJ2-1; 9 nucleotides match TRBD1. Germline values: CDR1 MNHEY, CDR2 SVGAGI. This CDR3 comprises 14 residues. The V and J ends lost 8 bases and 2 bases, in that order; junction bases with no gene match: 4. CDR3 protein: CASFRDRAYNEQFF. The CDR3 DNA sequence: TGTGCCAGCTTCCGGGACAGGGCCTACAATGAGCAGTTCTTC.

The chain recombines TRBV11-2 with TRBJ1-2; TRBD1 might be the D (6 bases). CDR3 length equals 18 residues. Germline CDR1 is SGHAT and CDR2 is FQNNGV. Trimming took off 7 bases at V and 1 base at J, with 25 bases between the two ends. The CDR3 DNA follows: TGTGCCAGCAAACTATCCCCGGCGGGGGCCGGTGTTAACTATGGCTACACCTTC. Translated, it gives CASKLSPAGAGVNYGYTF.

The CDR3 sequence is CASSPRTTEAFF. The CDR3 DNA sequence: TGTGCCAGCAGCCCTCGGACGACTGAAGCTTTCTTT. The gene calls are TRBV6-5 and TRBJ1-1; no definite D call. Trimming shortened V by 6 bases and J by 5 bases, and 10 bases separated the two germline ends. The CDR3 length is 12 residues. CDR1 MNHEY and CDR2 SVGAGI come from the germline V gene.

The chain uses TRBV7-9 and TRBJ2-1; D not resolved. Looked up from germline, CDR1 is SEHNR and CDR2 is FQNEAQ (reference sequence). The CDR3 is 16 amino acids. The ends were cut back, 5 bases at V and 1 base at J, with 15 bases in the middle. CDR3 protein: CASSELKSLSYNEQFF. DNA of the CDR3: TGTGCCAGCAGCGAGTTAAAAAGTCTATCCTACAATGAGCAGTTCTTC.